This TCR beta chain was sequenced for a study of blood T cell repertoires in COVID-19. Study information: Sites across the United States, Italy and Spain contributed samples from acute and convalescent COVID-19. T cells, B-cell-depleted T cells, or PBMCs supplied cDNA or gDNA.

In the source study's methods: For nucleated cells, counts were estimated from reference gene primer amplification. TCRdb's copy holds only in-frame clones and misses some; the assay was immunoSEQ multiplex PCR. From that table come the V and J calls and clone size; the DNA was used to work out D and trimming. The top ten hold 9% of the sample, which has about 52,000 clones, 89% seen once. The material sequenced was peripheral blood. The receptor was derived from a man aged 80 or over with active or convalescent COVID-19.

The CDR3 sequence is CASSFQGRIMNTEAFF. In nucleotides, the CDR3 is TGTGCCAGCAGTTTTCAGGGTCGGATAATGAACACTGAAGCTTTCTTT. The chain has TRBV28 and TRBJ1-1; the D gene is possibly TRBD1 (5 bases). Germline V gene lookup returns CDR1 MDHEN and CDR2 SYDVKM. The CDR3 loop spans 16 amino acids. Trimming took off 3 bases at V and 0 bases at J, with 14 bases between the two ends. Full variable domain (outside the CDR3, taken from reference TRBV28 and TRBJ1-1): DVKVTQSSRYLVKRTGEKVFLECVQDMDHENMFWYRQDPGLGLRLIYFSYDVKMKEKGDIPEGYSVSREKKERFSLILESASTNQTSMYLCASSFQGRIMNTEAFFGQGTRLTVV.